This passage covers 18 T cell receptor beta chains from one sample sequenced in a study of control samples from healthy donors and cancer patients (dated by TCRdb to 2019 to 2021). To prepare the library, the immunoSEQ multiplex PCR assay was applied. TCRdb mirrors the immuneACCESS table, restricted to in-frame sequences. Some clones are absent from its copies; in checked studies, under half trace to an unresolved V gene, and the reason for the others is unknown. The table for this sample lists 160,000 or so clones; over 85% of them were counted only once. In total, the top ten clones hold about 8.5% of the sample. Sequencing was carried out using blood. These receptors came from a woman between 40 and 55 years old in good health.

This clone was picked up one time. The J gene is TRBJ1-6, the V gene TRBV6-4; D might be TRBD1 (5 bases). V was pared by 0 bases and J by 10 bases, with 13 bases between. Germline V CDR1 and CDR2: MRHNA, SNTAGT. CDR3 size: 15 residues. In nucleotides, the CDR3 is TGTGCCAGCAGTGACTCCGGGACGGGTCTGTCACCCCTCCACTTT. Its translation: CASSDSGTGLSPLHF.

The count of this clone is one. The chain combines TRBV9 with TRBJ1-2; no definite D call. Deletions cut 2 bases from V and 4 bases from J, with 9 bases between. Germline loops: CDR1 SGDLS, CDR2 YYNGEE. This CDR3 has 13 residues. This chain's CDR3 is CASSVVEGYGYTF. CDR3 coding DNA: TGTGCCAGCAGCGTCGTCGAGGGCTATGGCTACACCTTC. The entire variable domain, with the rest obtained from reference TRBV9 and TRBJ1-2, is as follows: DSGVTQTPKHLITATGQRVTLRCSPRSGDLSVYWYQQSLDQGLQFLIQYYNGEERAKGNILERFSAQQFPDLHSELNLSSLELGDSALYFCASSVVEGYGYTFGSGTRLTVV.

CDR3 DNA sequence: TGTGCCAGCAGTGAAAACCCTTACTATGGCTACACCTTC. Translated: CASSENPYYGYTF. V gene TRBV6-1 combines with J gene TRBJ1-2; the D is unclear. Trimming took off 2 bases at V and 3 bases at J, with 7 bases between the two ends. CDR3 size: 13 residues. Germline values: CDR1 MNHNS, CDR2 SASEGT.

This CDR3 reads CASSRGETQYF. CDR3 in DNA: TGTGCCAGCAGTAGAGGGGAGACCCAGTACTTC. The chain carries TRBV6-5 and TRBJ2-5; D might be TRBD2 (5 bases). This CDR3 is 11 amino acids long. V was cut by 5 bases and J by 5 bases, with 6 bases left in between. Germline-derived CDR1 and CDR2 are MNHEY and SVGAGI.

The rearrangement links TRBV9 to TRBJ1-6, with 7 bases that match TRBD1. The J segment lost 8 bases and the V segment lost 0 bases, leaving 5 bases of the junction unmatched. The CDR3 runs to 15 residues. Germline V gives CDR1 SGDLS, CDR2 YYNGEE. The DNA for the CDR3 is TGTGCCAGCAGCGTAGATCAAGGGGGCTATTCACCCCTCCACTTT. Its translation: CASSVDQGGYSPLHF.

The V call is TRBV7-2, the J call TRBJ1-2, with 7 bases matching TRBD1. J lost 4 bases, V lost 5 bases, and 10 bases had no gene match. The germline CDR1 and CDR2 sequences are SGHTA and FQGNSA. CDR3 length: 15 residues. CDR3 coding DNA: TGTGCCAGCAGCCCCCTAACGACAGGGATCTATGGCTACACCTTC. This encodes CASSPLTTGIYGYTF.

V gene TRBV9 combines with J gene TRBJ1-1, with D unresolved. Deletions cut 0 bases from V and 3 bases from J, with 15 bases between. The CDR3 totals 16 residues. The germline CDR1 and CDR2 sequences are SGDLS and YYNGEE. CDR3 in amino acids: CASSVGGGPRDTEAFF. The CDR3 DNA reads TGTGCCAGCAGCGTAGGTGGCGGACCCAGAGACACTGAAGCTTTCTTT.

This chain uses TRBV15 with TRBJ1-5, with D possibly being TRBD1 (6 bases). Germline V CDR1 and CDR2: LNHNV, YYDKDF (reference sequence). The V end lost 0 bases, the J end lost 4 bases, and 10 bases lay between the germline ends. There are 15 residues in the CDR3. The CDR3 is CATSRDRTENQPQHF. The CDR3 nucleotides read TGTGCCACCAGCAGAGATAGGACAGAGAATCAGCCCCAGCATTTT.

The chain links TRBV7-2 to TRBJ1-2; TRBD1 is a possible D gene (5 bases). The CDR3 is 16 amino acids. Trimming shortened V by 5 bases and J by 7 bases, and 23 bases separated the two germline ends. CDR1 is SGHTA and CDR2 is FQGNSA in the germline V gene. CDR3 amino acids: CASSQRARGDGGGYTF. CDR3 bases: TGTGCCAGCAGCCAGAGGGCGAGGGGAGACGGGGGTGGCTACACCTTC.

J is TRBJ2-2 and V is TRBV12-3 or TRBV12-4; TRBD1 is a possible D gene (6 bases). The CDR3 runs 13 residues. Deletions cut 10 bases from V and 3 bases from J, with 12 bases between. CDR3 DNA sequence: TGTGCCATACAGGGTACGGACACCGGGGAGCTGTTTTTT. It encodes CAIQGTDTGELFF.

The genes are TRBV2 and TRBJ1-5; 8 bases agree with TRBD1. This CDR3 spans 16 amino acids. The V segment lost 4 bases and the J segment 3 bases; nucleotides outside the gene matches: 8. The germline V gene has CDR1 SNHLY and CDR2 FYNNEI. The CDR3 sequence is CASSADRATFNQPQHF. The CDR3, as DNA: TGTGCCAGCAGTGCGGACAGGGCGACTTTCAATCAGCCCCAGCATTTT.

The V gene is TRBV7-9, the J gene TRBJ1-1, with a tentative D call TRBD1 (5 bases). Germline V gives CDR1 SEHNR, CDR2 FQNEAQ (reference sequence). V was clipped by 1 base and J by 0 bases, with 9 bases between them. This CDR3 region has 15 residues. The CDR3, as DNA: TGTGCCAGCAGCTTAGGGGGCACTATGAACACTGAAGCTTTCTTT. It translates to CASSLGGTMNTEAFF. The whole variable domain, remainder taken from reference TRBV7-9 and TRBJ1-1, is DTGVSQNPRHKITKRGQNVTFRCDPISEHNRLYWYRQTLGQGPEFLTYFQNEAQLEKSRLLSDRFSAERPKGSFSTLEIQRTEQGDSAMYLCASSLGGTMNTEAFFGQGTRLTVV.

V is TRBV7-2 and J is TRBJ1-2, with D tentatively TRBD1 (5 bases). Germline V lookup: CDR1 SGHTA, CDR2 FQGNSA. The CDR3 contains 14 residues. V lost 4 bases, J lost 1 base, and 10 bases lay in between. In DNA form, the CDR3 reads TGTGCCAGCAGCTCCGGGACGATTAACTATGGCTACACCTTC. Protein sequence: CASSSGTINYGYTF.

This chain uses TRBV3-1 (or the pseudogene TRBV3-2) with TRBJ2-1; TRBD2 matches at 8 bases. J was trimmed by 7 bases and V by 4 bases; bases with no gene match: 12. The CDR3 is 16 amino acids. Germline V gene lookup returns CDR1 LGHDT and CDR2 YNNKEL (reference sequence). CDR3 DNA sequence: TGTGCCAGCAGCCGCGTGAGACTAGCGCAAGGGAATGAGCAGTTCTTC. Translating it yields CASSRVRLAQGNEQFF.

The CDR3 DNA follows: TGTGCCAGCAGTTTATGGGGTAGCAATCAGCCCCAGCATTTT. Its protein product is CASSLWGSNQPQHF. The genes are TRBV27 and TRBJ1-5, with unresolved D. The germline gives CDR1 MNHEY, CDR2 SMNVEV (reference sequence). There are 14 residues in the CDR3. The V end was cut by 1 base, the J end by 0 bases, with 4 bases between.

The chain has TRBV7-3 and TRBJ2-2, with 7 bases identical to TRBD1. V lost 5 bases, J lost 0 bases, and 3 bases stayed unmatched. Germline loops: CDR1 SGHTA, CDR2 FQGTGA. The CDR3 spans 15 residues. In nucleotides, the CDR3 is TGTGCCAGCAGCCCTGGGACAGCGAACACCGGGGAGCTGTTTTTT. Its translation: CASSPGTANTGELFF.

V is TRBV7-2 and J is TRBJ1-2; the D gene is possibly TRBD1 (5 bases). The length of the CDR3 is 15 residues. The V end lost 2 bases, the J end lost 0 bases, and 10 bases lay between the germline ends. Looked up from germline, CDR1 is SGHTA and CDR2 is FQGNSA. The CDR3 is CASSLTTGANYGYTF. The DNA for the CDR3 is TGTGCCAGCAGCTTAACAACAGGTGCTAACTATGGCTACACCTTC.

This chain connects TRBV10-3 to TRBJ1-2; unclear D gene. Germline CDR1 ENHRY, CDR2 SYGVKD. The V end was cut by 3 bases, the J end by 2 bases, with 4 bases between. The length of the CDR3 is 12 residues. As DNA, the CDR3 is TGTGCCATCAGTGACAAGAACTATGGCTACACCTTC. It is translated as CAISDKNYGYTF.